A selection of T cell receptor beta chains follows, all from one sample in a study of T cell repertoires in cytomegalovirus infection. A single record per CDR3 protein comes from TCRdb applying MiXCR to the reads. The repertoire holds under 120,000 distinct CDR3 sequences, with under 50% as singletons. The antigens for these receptors are not known. The specimen was CD8+ T cells from cultured PBMCs, collected from culture after CMV antigen stimulation. The source is a human donor in good health (CMV status not recorded). Some clones in this sample may be carry-over from other donors' samples. CDR3s include the opening cysteine and the closing phenylalanine or tryptophan. The D gene is left open where the match is weak. For some rows the clone size is stated as once, few or many, or as a class when expanded; others skip it.

abundance: .
d_gene: TRBD1
j_gene: TRBJ1-2
v_gene: TRBV27
CDR3aa: CASSLGQGGGYTF
CDR3nt: TGTGCCAGCAGCCTGGGACAGGGAGGCGGCTACACCTTC

abundance: .
d_gene: .
j_gene: TRBJ1-5
v_gene: TRBV4-1
CDR3aa: CASSQVSPQENNQPQHF
CDR3nt: TGCGCCAGCAGCCAAGTGAGCCCGCAGGAAAACAATCAGCCCCAGCATTTT

abundance: few
d_gene: .
j_gene: TRBJ2-7
v_gene: TRBV27
CDR3aa: CASTGPSYEQYF
CDR3nt: TGTGCCAGCACCGGTCCATCCTACGAGCAGTACTTC

abundance: few
d_gene: .
j_gene: TRBJ1-5
v_gene: TRBV12-3/TRBV12-4
CDR3aa: CASSLEQAGRQPQHF
CDR3nt: TGTGCCAGCAGTTTGGAGCAGGCGGGTCGTCAGCCCCAGCATTTT

abundance: .
d_gene: .
j_gene: TRBJ2-5
v_gene: TRBV19
CDR3aa: CASSAREETQYF
CDR3nt: TGTGCCAGTAGTGCTCGGGAGGAGACCCAGTACTTC

abundance: .
d_gene: TRBD1
j_gene: TRBJ2-7
v_gene: TRBV4-1
CDR3aa: CASSQDPGDRKGVYF
CDR3nt: TGCGCCAGCAGCCAAGACCCGGGGGACAGGAAAGGTGTGTACTTC

abundance: .
d_gene: .
j_gene: TRBJ2-6
v_gene: TRBV6-5
CDR3aa: CASSPGLGANVLTF
CDR3nt: TGTGCCAGCAGTCCGGGCCTTGGGGCCAACGTCCTGACTTTC

abundance: many
d_gene: .
j_gene: TRBJ2-7
v_gene: TRBV14
CDR3aa: CASSRRTHEQYF
CDR3nt: TGTGCCAGCAGCCGGAGGACCCACGAGCAGTACTTC

abundance: .
d_gene: .
j_gene: TRBJ2-1
v_gene: TRBV19
CDR3aa: CASSIGAANNEQFF
CDR3nt: TGTGCCAGTAGTATAGGGGCGGCTAACAATGAGCAGTTCTTC

abundance: .
d_gene: TRBD1
j_gene: TRBJ2-7
v_gene: TRBV12-3/TRBV12-4
CDR3aa: CASSLTKGRQGAYEQYF
CDR3nt: TGTGCCAGCAGTTTAACGAAAGGGAGACAGGGGGCCTACGAGCAGTACTTC

abundance: .
d_gene: TRBD2
j_gene: TRBJ2-1
v_gene: TRBV6-2/TRBV6-3
CDR3aa: CASSYASGSYNEQFF
CDR3nt: TGTGCCAGCAGTTACGCTAGCGGGAGTTACAATGAGCAGTTCTTC

abundance: .
d_gene: .
j_gene: TRBJ1-5
v_gene: TRBV2
CDR3aa: CASTWGSQPQHF
CDR3nt: TGTGCCAGCACCTGGGGGTCCCAGCCCCAGCATTTT

abundance: few
d_gene: .
j_gene: TRBJ1-1
v_gene: TRBV4-2
CDR3aa: CASSQGQTEAFF
CDR3nt: TGTGCCAGCAGCCAAGGACAGACTGAAGCTTTCTTT

abundance: .
d_gene: .
j_gene: TRBJ2-3
v_gene: TRBV6-1
CDR3aa: CASSAETWPDTQYF
CDR3nt: TGTGCCAGCAGTGCGGAGACATGGCCAGATACGCAGTATTTT

abundance: .
d_gene: TRBD1
j_gene: TRBJ1-2
v_gene: TRBV30
CDR3aa: CAWSTIGTGDGYTF
CDR3nt: TGTGCCTGGAGCACAATTGGGACAGGGGATGGCTACACCTTC

abundance: few
d_gene: .
j_gene: TRBJ1-1
v_gene: TRBV11-2
CDR3aa: CASSLAVFTEAFF
CDR3nt: TGTGCCAGCAGCTTAGCAGTTTTCACTGAAGCTTTCTTT